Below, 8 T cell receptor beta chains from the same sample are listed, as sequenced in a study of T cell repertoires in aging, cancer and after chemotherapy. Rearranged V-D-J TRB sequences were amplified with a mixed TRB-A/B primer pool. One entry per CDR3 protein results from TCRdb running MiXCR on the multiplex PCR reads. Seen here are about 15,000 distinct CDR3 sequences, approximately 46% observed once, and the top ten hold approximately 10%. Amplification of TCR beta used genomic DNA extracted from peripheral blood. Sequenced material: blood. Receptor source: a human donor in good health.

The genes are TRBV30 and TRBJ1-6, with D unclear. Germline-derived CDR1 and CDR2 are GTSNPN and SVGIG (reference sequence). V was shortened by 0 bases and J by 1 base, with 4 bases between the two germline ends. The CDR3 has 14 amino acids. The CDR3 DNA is TGTGCCTGGAGTGTTCTGTCCTATAATTCACCCCTCCACTTT. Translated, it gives CAWSVLSYNSPLHF. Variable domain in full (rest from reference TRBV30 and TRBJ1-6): SQTIHQWPATLVQPVGSPLSLECTVEGTSNPNLYWYRQAAGRGLQLLFYSVGIGQISSEVPQNLSASRPQDRQFILSSKKLLLSDSGFYLCAWSVLSYNSPLHFGNGTRLTVT.

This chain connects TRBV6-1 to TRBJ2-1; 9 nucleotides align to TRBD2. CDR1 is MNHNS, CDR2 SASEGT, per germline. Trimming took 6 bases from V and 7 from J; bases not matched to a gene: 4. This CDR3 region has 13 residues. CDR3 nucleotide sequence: TGTGCCAGCAGCCATAGCGGGAGAAATGAGCAGTTCTTC. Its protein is CASSHSGRNEQFF.

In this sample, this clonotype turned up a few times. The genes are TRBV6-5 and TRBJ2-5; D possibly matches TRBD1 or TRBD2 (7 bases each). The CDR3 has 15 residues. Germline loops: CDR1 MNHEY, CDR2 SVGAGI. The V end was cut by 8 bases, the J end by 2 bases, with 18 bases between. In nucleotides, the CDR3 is TGTGCCAGCCTCAGGGGGAGGGGACTACAAGAGACCCAGTACTTC. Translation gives CASLRGRGLQETQYF.

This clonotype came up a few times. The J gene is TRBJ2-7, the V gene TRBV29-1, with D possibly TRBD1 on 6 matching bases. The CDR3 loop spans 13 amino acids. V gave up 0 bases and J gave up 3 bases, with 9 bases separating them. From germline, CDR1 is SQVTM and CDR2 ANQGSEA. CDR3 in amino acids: CSVEDQGIYEQYF. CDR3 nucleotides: TGCAGCGTTGAAGATCAGGGGATCTACGAGCAGTACTTC.

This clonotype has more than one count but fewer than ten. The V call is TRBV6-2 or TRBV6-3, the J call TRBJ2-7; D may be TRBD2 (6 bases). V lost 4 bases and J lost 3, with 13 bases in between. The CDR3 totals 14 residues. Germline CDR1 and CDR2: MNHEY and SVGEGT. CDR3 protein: CASSWGTAVYEQYF. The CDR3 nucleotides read TGTGCCAGCAGTTGGGGGACTGCCGTCTACGAGCAGTACTTC.

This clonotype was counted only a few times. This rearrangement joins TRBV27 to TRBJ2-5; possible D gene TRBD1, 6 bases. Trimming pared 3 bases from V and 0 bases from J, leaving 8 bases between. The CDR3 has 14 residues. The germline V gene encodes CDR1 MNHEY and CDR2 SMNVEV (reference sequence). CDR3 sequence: CASSFQGNQETQYF. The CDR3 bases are TGTGCCAGCAGTTTTCAGGGGAACCAAGAGACCCAGTACTTC.

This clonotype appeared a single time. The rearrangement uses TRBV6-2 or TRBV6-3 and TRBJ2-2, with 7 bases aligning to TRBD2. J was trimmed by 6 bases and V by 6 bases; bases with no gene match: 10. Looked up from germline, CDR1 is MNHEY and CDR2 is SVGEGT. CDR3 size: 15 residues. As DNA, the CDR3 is TGTGCCAGCAGGCTTGGGAGGGGTCGCGCCGGGGAGCTGTTTTTT. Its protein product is CASRLGRGRAGELFF.

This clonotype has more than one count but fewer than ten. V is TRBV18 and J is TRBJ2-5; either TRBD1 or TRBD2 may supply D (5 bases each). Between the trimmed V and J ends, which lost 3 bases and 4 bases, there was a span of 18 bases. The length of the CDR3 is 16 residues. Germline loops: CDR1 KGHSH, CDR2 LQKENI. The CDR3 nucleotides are TGTGCCAGCTCACCCCCCGGGGCAGGTGGGATAGAGACCCAGTACTTC. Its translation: CASSPPGAGGIETQYF.